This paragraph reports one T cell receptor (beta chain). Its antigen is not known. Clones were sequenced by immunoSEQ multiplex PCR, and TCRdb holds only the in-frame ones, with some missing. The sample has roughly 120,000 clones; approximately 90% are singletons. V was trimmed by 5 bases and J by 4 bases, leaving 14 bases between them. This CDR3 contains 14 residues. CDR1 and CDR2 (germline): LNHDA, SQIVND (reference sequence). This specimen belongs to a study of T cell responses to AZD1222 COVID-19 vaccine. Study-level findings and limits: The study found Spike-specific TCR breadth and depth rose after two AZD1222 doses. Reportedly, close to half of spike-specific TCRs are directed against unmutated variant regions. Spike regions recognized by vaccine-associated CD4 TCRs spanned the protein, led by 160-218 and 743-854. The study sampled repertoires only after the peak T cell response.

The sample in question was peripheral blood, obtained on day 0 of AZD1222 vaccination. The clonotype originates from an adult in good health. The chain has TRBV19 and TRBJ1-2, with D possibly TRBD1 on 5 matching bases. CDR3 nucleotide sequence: TGTGCCAGTAGTGCGACAGCTGGGGGCTATGGCTACACCTTC. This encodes CASSATAGGYGYTF.